This is a list of T cell receptor beta chains from one sample in a study of cytomegalovirus exposure and HLA in healthy donors. Here immunoSEQ multiplex PCR was the method, and the copy in TCRdb shows in-frame clones only, minus some. The sample carries about 88,000 clones, over 80% recorded once. The specimen sequenced was PBMCs. The receptors here all came from a man aged 18 to 30 in good health and CMV-seronegative. Each CDR3 is given with its conserved first and last residue. D genes are given only for firm matches. Expanded clones are given a class, and other clones once, few, many or no size at all.

clone size,D gene,V gene,J gene,CDR3 protein,CDR3 DNA
once,.,TRBV5-6,TRBJ2-7,CASSLGPGDLEVEQYF,TGTGCCAGCAGCTTGGGTCCCGGGGATCTCGAAGTCGAGCAGTACTTC
.,TRBD2,TRBV25-1,TRBJ2-1,CASSPRTSASYNEQFF,TGTGCCAGCAGTCCTAGGACTAGTGCATCCTACAATGAGCAGTTCTTC
.,TRBD2,TRBV7-2,TRBJ2-1,CASSLLAGAYNEQFF,TGTGCCAGCAGCTTACTAGCGGGAGCTTACAATGAGCAGTTCTTC
.,.,TRBV7-2,TRBJ1-2,CASSYRGNYGYTF,TGTGCCAGCAGCTATAGAGGGAACTATGGCTACACCTTC
.,TRBD1,TRBV6-6,TRBJ1-5,CASSRDRNSNQPQHF,TGTGCCAGCAGTAGGGACAGAAATAGCAATCAGCCCCAGCATTTT
.,TRBD2,TRBV19,TRBJ2-7,CASSIGGSRTSEQYF,TGTGCCAGTAGTATCGGGGGGAGCAGAACCAGCGAGCAGTACTTC
once,.,TRBV5-1,TRBJ2-7,CASSMERRAYEQYF,TGCGCCAGCAGCATGGAGAGGCGGGCGTACGAGCAGTACTTC
once,.,TRBV28,TRBJ2-7,CASSFVRVVYEQYF,TGTGCCAGCAGTTTCGTCAGGGTAGTGTACGAGCAGTACTTC
.,TRBD1,TRBV5-1,TRBJ1-3,CASSLDLQGANPGNTIYF,TGCGCCAGCAGCTTGGATTTACAGGGGGCGAACCCTGGAAACACCATATATTTT
.,.,TRBV28,TRBJ2-7,CASSPQTGHWGEQYF,TGTGCCAGCAGTCCCCAAACAGGGCATTGGGGGGAGCAGTACTTC
.,TRBD1,TRBV7-9,TRBJ1-3,CASSTRDRPIYF,TGTGCCAGCAGCACCCGGGACAGGCCCATATATTTT
.,.,TRBV28,TRBJ1-5,CATGVNQPQHF,TGTGCCACCGGGGTCAATCAGCCCCAGCATTTT
.,TRBD2,TRBV4-2,TRBJ2-7,CASSPTLAGVRSSYEQYF,TGTGCCAGCAGCCCGACCCTAGCGGGAGTCCGGAGCTCCTACGAGCAGTACTTC
.,TRBD1,TRBV5-1,TRBJ1-1,CASSFLTGALNEAFF,TGCGCCAGCAGCTTCCTGACAGGGGCTTTAAATGAAGCTTTCTTT
.,.,TRBV14,TRBJ2-3,CASSHRVRGFADTQYF,TGTGCCAGCAGCCACCGGGTCAGGGGTTTCGCAGATACGCAGTATTTT
.,.,TRBV12-2,TRBJ1-1,CASRLVSTARRHTEAFF,TGTGCAAGTCGCTTAGTCTCGACAGCCCGGCGTCACACTGAAGCTTTCTTT
.,TRBD1,TRBV19,TRBJ2-7,CASRKRDSYEQYF,TGTGCCAGTAGGAAACGGGACAGCTACGAGCAGTACTTC
.,.,TRBV7-9,TRBJ1-4,CASSFYRAGGKLFF,TGTGCCAGCAGCTTCTACAGGGCTGGCGGGAAACTGTTTTTT
.,.,TRBV6-5,TRBJ1-6,CASSYSGRNSPLHF,TGTGCCAGCAGTTACTCGGGGAGAAATTCACCCCTCCACTTT
once,TRBD2,TRBV19,TRBJ2-3,CASSRPSSGITDTQYF,TGTGCCAGTAGTCGCCCATCTAGCGGGATCACAGATACGCAGTATTTT
.,TRBD2,TRBV5-6,TRBJ2-7,CASSLETGGRSYEQYF,TGTGCCAGCAGCTTGGAGACGGGAGGCCGGTCCTACGAGCAGTACTTC
.,TRBD1,TRBV4-2,TRBJ2-4,CASSQGTGNLKNIQYF,TGTGCCAGCAGCCAAGGGACAGGGAATCTCAAAAACATTCAGTACTTC
.,TRBD1,TRBV6-5,TRBJ2-1,CASSQTGESYNEQFF,TGTGCCAGCAGCCAGACAGGGGAATCCTACAATGAGCAGTTCTTC
.,TRBD2,TRBV10-3,TRBJ2-2,CAISALWTRTGELFF,TGTGCCATCAGTGCCTTGTGGACTAGAACCGGGGAGCTGTTTTTT
.,.,TRBV18,TRBJ1-4,CASSSTGTPGEKLFF,TGTGCCAGCTCTTCGACCGGGACTCCCGGTGAAAAACTGTTTTTT
.,TRBD2,TRBV19,TRBJ2-7,CASSHTLTSASSYEQYF,TGTGCCAGTAGCCATACCCTAACTAGCGCTAGCTCCTACGAGCAGTACTTC
.,.,TRBV5-4,TRBJ2-3,CASSLRRETTDTQYF,TGTGCCAGCAGCTTGAGGCGGGAAACCACAGATACGCAGTATTTT
.,TRBD1,TRBV7-2,TRBJ2-5,CASSSTGAVETQYF,TGTGCCAGCAGCTCGACAGGGGCAGTTGAGACCCAGTACTTC
once,.,TRBV5-8,TRBJ1-2,CASSAGEDYGYTF,TGTGCCAGCAGCGCGGGTGAAGATTATGGCTACACCTTC
.,TRBD1,TRBV28,TRBJ2-3,CATARDRLTDTQYF,TGTGCCACGGCTAGGGACAGACTCACAGATACGCAGTATTTT
once,TRBD1,TRBV29-1,TRBJ2-5,CSVEDRGGRETQYF,TGCAGCGTCGAGGACAGGGGAGGTCGAGAGACCCAGTACTTC
.,.,TRBV7-3,TRBJ2-3,CASSPQGIADTQYF,TGTGCCAGCAGCCCTCAGGGAATCGCAGATACGCAGTATTTT
.,TRBD2,TRBV4-3,TRBJ2-5,CASSQGPGTTQETQYF,TGCGCCAGCAGCCAAGGTCCCGGGACTACACAAGAGACCCAGTACTTC
.,.,TRBV11-2,TRBJ2-7,CAGSSRRRGELPYEQYF,TGTGCCGGCAGCTCGAGGCGGCGCGGGGAGCTCCCCTACGAGCAGTACTTC
.,.,TRBV4-1,TRBJ2-6,CASSQEGGSGANVLTF,TGCGCCAGCAGCCAAGAAGGCGGTTCTGGGGCCAACGTCCTGACTTTC